One and the same sample provided the 30 T cell receptor beta chains below, sequenced in a study of regulatory T cells in long-lasting Graves disease. Relying on iRepertoire HTBI primers and Arm-PCR of CDR3 regions, the team built TCR beta libraries. Using its own MiXCR run on the multiplex PCR reads, TCRdb lists one record per CDR3 protein. There are 350,000 to 450,000 distinct CDR3 sequences in the sample; roughly 25% occur only once, and 25% to 30% lies in the top ten. Documented time point: persistent/refractory GD, antithyroid drugs over 5 years with positive TRAb. PBMC-derived RNA was used for the TCR library. The sequencing here drew on peripheral blood mononuclear cells (PBMCs), taken when the disease was refractory, from a patient treated with antithyroid drugs. All receptors derive from a woman between 35 and 50 years old with Graves disease.

This clonotype was detected ten times or more. The chain couples TRBV24-1 to TRBJ1-1; no definite D call. V lost 1 base, J lost 8 bases, and 10 bases lay in between. This CDR3 is built from 13 residues. Germline-derived CDR1 and CDR2 are KGHDR and SFDVKD. In DNA, the CDR3 is TGTGCCACCAGTGATTTATTGGGGTCGGAAGCTTTCTTT. Its protein is CATSDLLGSEAFF.

In this sample, this clonotype turned up many times. The genes are TRBV6-1 and TRBJ2-5; 10 bases fit TRBD2. V was clipped by 0 bases and J by 5 bases; unmatched bases: 3. CDR1 MNHNS and CDR2 SASEGT come from the germline V gene. CDR3 size: 15 residues. As DNA, the CDR3 is TGTGCCAGCAGTGAAGCTCCTAGCGGGAGTGAGACCCAGTACTTC. Translating gives CASSEAPSGSETQYF.

The chain has TRBV18 and TRBJ1-2; D is possibly TRBD1 (6 bases). V was pared by 0 bases and J by 2 bases, with 10 bases between. The CDR3 extends over 15 amino acids. The germline CDR1 and CDR2 sequences are KGHSH and LQKENI. CDR3: CASSPPSGVNYGYTF. For the CDR3, the DNA is TGTGCCAGCTCACCACCGTCAGGGGTCAACTATGGCTACACCTTC.

The table lists this clonotype with a few counts. The chain recombines TRBV28 with TRBJ2-7, with D perhaps TRBD2 (6 bases). V was clipped by 8 bases and J by 2 bases, with 13 bases between them. Germline CDR1 is MDHEN and CDR2 is SYDVKM. This CDR3 is built from 13 residues. CDR3 residues: CASSFRLAYEQYF. The CDR3 coding sequence is TGTGCCAGCTCTTTCAGACTAGCCTACGAGCAGTACTTC.

The rearrangement links TRBV19 to TRBJ1-5; D is unclear. Trimming removed 5 bases at V and 2 bases at J, with 13 bases between. The CDR3 spans 15 residues. In germline, CDR1 is LNHDA, CDR2 SQIVND (reference sequence). CDR3 region: CASSFLSSGNQPQHF. The CDR3 nucleotides are TGTGCCAGTAGTTTCCTCAGTTCCGGCAATCAGCCCCAGCATTTT.

This clonotype was recorded many times. The chain joins TRBV5-5 to TRBJ2-5; 10 bases map to TRBD1. The ends lost 2 bases at V and 5 bases at J; junction bases unmatched: 9. The length of the CDR3 is 16 residues. From germline, CDR1 is SGHKS and CDR2 YYEKEE (reference sequence). In DNA, the CDR3 is TGTGCCAGCAGCTTAGGTATAGGACAGGGGGAGGAGACCCAGTACTTC. It specifies CASSLGIGQGEETQYF.

V gene TRBV30 combines with J gene TRBJ2-7; no firm D call. Deletions cut 2 bases from V and 0 bases from J, with 8 bases between. The germline V gene encodes CDR1 GTSNPN and CDR2 SVGIG (reference sequence). The CDR3 consists of 13 residues. The CDR3 coding sequence is TGTGCCTGGAGTCGGCAGTACTCCTACGAGCAGTACTTC. The encoded protein is CAWSRQYSYEQYF. Drawing the rest from reference TRBV30 and TRBJ2-7, the complete variable domain is SQTIHQWPATLVQPVGSPLSLECTVEGTSNPNLYWYRQAAGRGLQLLFYSVGIGQISSEVPQNLSASRPQDRQFILSSKKLLLSDSGFYLCAWSRQYSYEQYFGPGTRLTVT.

A remark on this clonotype: Compared with germline, one end of the junction differs, possibly owing to a read error. The chain employs TRBV7-9 and TRBJ2-5; 7 bases match TRBD2. This CDR3 comprises 14 residues. In germline, CDR1 is SEHNR, CDR2 FQNEAQ (reference sequence). The CDR3 DNA reads TGTGCCGGCAGCTTAGGGCTAGCGGCAGAGACCCAGTACTTC. Protein sequence: CAGSLGLAAETQYF.

There are a few counts of this clonotype. The conserved closing phenylalanine or tryptophan is absent in this CDR3, likely reflecting a read error. This chain connects TRBV28 to TRBJ2-3; 9 nucleotides align to TRBD2. With V trimmed by 6 bases and J by 4 bases, 8 bases remained unmatched. Germline V gene sequence: CDR1 MDHEN, CDR2 SYDVKM. The CDR3 has 15 residues. The CDR3 nucleotides read TGTGCCAGCAGGCTCGGGGGACTAGCAGCAGATACGCAGTATTCT. It specifies CASRLGGLAADTQYS.

This clonotype was observed a few times. The chain combines TRBV10-3 with TRBJ1-6; D may be TRBD1 (6 bases). V was trimmed by 0 bases and J by 9 bases, leaving 15 bases between them. This CDR3 comprises 16 residues. Per the germline V gene, CDR1 is ENHRY and CDR2 is SYGVKD. CDR3 DNA: TGTGCCATCAGTGAGTCGAACAGGGCTGGTAGTTCACCCCTCCACTTT. This codes for CAISESNRAGSSPLHF.

The chain joins TRBV10-3 to TRBJ1-2; 8 positions match TRBD1. Germline CDR1 reads ENHRY; CDR2 reads SYGVKD. There are 14 residues in the CDR3. After removal of 7 bases from V and 5 bases from J, the junction contained 9 bases not matched to a gene. The CDR3 bases are TGTGCCATCAAAGACAGGGGAAACTTTTATGGCTACACCTTC. Encoded protein: CAIKDRGNFYGYTF.

The table lists this clonotype with many counts. V is TRBV7-8 and J is TRBJ2-7; 9 positions match TRBD2. CDR1 is SGHVS and CDR2 is FQNEAQ in the germline V gene. The V gene end was trimmed by 5 bases and the J gene end by 2 bases; junction bases not matched to a gene: 4. This CDR3 comprises 14 residues. CDR3 bases: TGTGCCAGCAGCACACTAGCGGGCCCCTACGAGCAGTACTTC. This codes for CASSTLAGPYEQYF.

The rearrangement uses TRBV25-1 and TRBJ1-1, with 7 bases fitting TRBD1. V was clipped by 6 bases and J by 5 bases; unmatched bases: 15. The CDR3 has 16 residues. Germline V lookup: CDR1 MGHDK, CDR2 SYGVNS. DNA for the CDR3: TGTGCCAGCAGCGCCCGAAAGGGGGCGATTCTGACTGAAGCTTTCTTT. It codes for CASSARKGAILTEAFF.

This clonotype was counted only a few times. This chain uses TRBV20-1 with TRBJ2-2; D is unclear. Trimming took 0 bases from V and 8 from J, leaving 10 bases between them. CDR1 is DFQATT and CDR2 is SNEGSKA in the germline V gene (reference sequence). The CDR3 has 13 amino acids. The CDR3 protein is CSARERVGGELFF. The CDR3 region has the DNA TGCAGTGCTAGAGAAAGGGTCGGAGGGGAGCTGTTTTTT.

This clonotype was picked up many times. The gene calls are TRBV27 and TRBJ2-7; TRBD1 agrees at 10 bases. Germline loops: CDR1 MNHEY, CDR2 SMNVEV (reference sequence). J was trimmed by 2 bases and V by 4 bases; bases with no gene match: 5. The CDR3 sequence is 15 residues long. The CDR3 protein is CASSYGTGDAYEQYF. CDR3 in DNA: TGTGCCAGCAGTTATGGGACAGGGGACGCCTACGAGCAGTACTTC.

This chain connects TRBV4-1 to TRBJ2-3; TRBD2 matches at 7 bases. The CDR3 is 14 residues long. J was trimmed by 0 bases and V by 6 bases; bases with no gene match: 3. CDR1 MGHRA and CDR2 YSYEKL come from the germline V gene. This CDR3 reads CASRASGSTDTQYF. CDR3 DNA sequence: TGCGCCAGCAGGGCTAGCGGTAGCACAGATACGCAGTATTTT.

This clonotype was detected a few times. This chain connects TRBV5-1 to TRBJ2-2; 7 positions agree with TRBD1. Germline CDR1 is SGHRS and CDR2 is YFSETQ. V dropped 4 bases and J dropped 2; count of bases not matched to a gene: 14. The CDR3 runs to 18 residues. The CDR3 DNA follows: TGCGCCAGCAGCGCGCCAAATCGACAGGGAAGTAACACCGGGGAGCTGTTTTTT. It encodes CASSAPNRQGSNTGELFF. Using reference TRBV5-1 and TRBJ2-2 for the parts outside the CDR3, the full variable domain is KAGVTQTPRYLIKTRGQQVTLSCSPISGHRSVSWYQQTPGQGLQFLFEYFSETQRNKGNFPGRFSGRQFSNSRSEMNVSTLELGDSALYLCASSAPNRQGSNTGELFFGEGSRLTVL.

There are many counts of this clonotype. The chain employs TRBV28 and TRBJ2-7, with 8 bases fitting TRBD2. Germline trimming cut 4 bases from V and 0 bases from J; bases unmatched to any gene: 8. The CDR3 is 16 residues long. CDR1 and CDR2 from the germline V gene are MDHEN and SYDVKM. As DNA, the CDR3 is TGTGCCAGCAGTTCTCTAGCGGGCGACTTCTCCTACGAGCAGTACTTC. This translates into CASSSLAGDFSYEQYF.

The chain couples TRBV7-3 to TRBJ1-1; TRBD1 might be the D (5 bases). The CDR3 sequence is 13 residues long. Germline CDR1 and CDR2: SGHTA and FQGTGA. Trimming took 6 bases from V and 2 from J, leaving 10 bases between them. The chain's CDR3 is CASSKGQNTEAFF. Written as DNA, the CDR3 is TGTGCCAGCAGTAAAGGACAAAACACTGAAGCTTTCTTT.

V is TRBV20-1 and J is TRBJ2-7; TRBD2 matches 11 bases. Trimming removed 3 bases from V and 4 bases from J; junction bases left unmatched: 5. Germline lookup yields CDR1 DFQATT and CDR2 SNEGSKA (reference sequence). This CDR3 contains 14 residues. The CDR3 region has the DNA TGCAGTGCTAGCAAAACTAGCGGGAGTTACGAGCAGTACTTC. Translation gives CSASKTSGSYEQYF.

The V and J genes are TRBV20-1 and TRBJ2-1; D call uncertain. Per germline, CDR1 DFQATT and CDR2 SNEGSKA (reference sequence). This CDR3 spans 12 amino acids. Trimming took 0 bases from V and 10 from J, leaving 10 bases between them. The CDR3 loop reads CSARDLSREQFF. CDR3 nucleotides: TGCAGTGCTAGAGATCTGTCACGAGAGCAGTTCTTC.

The chain links TRBV11-2 to TRBJ2-6; D is unresolved. The germline gives CDR1 SGHAT, CDR2 FQNNGV. The CDR3 contains 16 residues. The V end was cut by 6 bases, the J end by 0 bases, with 12 bases between. The CDR3 DNA sequence: TGTGCCAGCAGGGGGTGGGTTCCCTCTGGGGCCAACGTCCTGACTTTC. It translates to CASRGWVPSGANVLTF.

This clonotype has a count of ten or more. V is TRBV28 and J is TRBJ1-6, with a tentative D call TRBD1 (5 bases). CDR3 length: 15 amino acids. V was clipped by 1 base and J by 7 bases, with 11 bases between them. Germline CDR1 reads MDHEN; CDR2 reads SYDVKM. In DNA, the CDR3 is TGTGCCAGCAGTTTATTCGACAGACCAAATTCACCCCTCCACTTT. Amino acids: CASSLFDRPNSPLHF.

The V and J genes are TRBV20-1 and TRBJ2-7; 11 bases agree with TRBD1. Germline CDR1 DFQATT, CDR2 SNEGSKA (reference sequence). The CDR3 has 14 residues. J was trimmed by 5 bases and V by 3 bases; bases with no gene match: 6. CDR3 nucleotides: TGCAGTGCTAGGCCGGACAGGGGGCTGCACGAGCAGTACTTC. This translates into CSARPDRGLHEQYF.

This chain uses TRBV10-2 with TRBJ2-5; the D gene is possibly TRBD2 (5 bases). This CDR3 has 14 residues. Germline CDR1 and CDR2: WSHSY and SAAADI. Trimming took off 8 bases at V and 5 bases at J, with 18 bases between the two ends. The CDR3 sequence: CASDGLESGETQYF. As DNA, the CDR3 is TGCGCCAGCGATGGACTGGAGAGCGGCGAGACCCAGTACTTC.

In its sample, this clonotype was seen once. The chain combines TRBV19 with TRBJ1-1, with 8 nucleotides matching TRBD1. Germline V lookup: CDR1 LNHDA, CDR2 SQIVND (reference sequence). The CDR3 is made up of 13 amino acids. With V trimmed by 5 bases and J by 6 bases, 5 bases remained unmatched. The CDR3 loop is CASSRRTGSEAFF. DNA for the CDR3: TGTGCCAGTAGTCGACGGACAGGGTCTGAAGCTTTCTTT.

This clonotype has more than one count but fewer than ten. J is TRBJ1-5 and V is TRBV20-1; D is perhaps TRBD1 (5 bases). The CDR3 is 15 amino acids. The germline V gene encodes CDR1 DFQATT and CDR2 SNEGSKA (reference sequence). Trimming shortened V by 5 bases and J by 6 bases, and 20 bases separated the two germline ends. CDR3 in amino acids: CSAPNIGGPGQPQHF. CDR3 in DNA: TGCAGTGCTCCCAACATTGGGGGACCGGGTCAGCCCCAGCATTTT.

This chain connects TRBV20-1 to TRBJ2-3, with D unresolved. From germline, CDR1 is DFQATT and CDR2 SNEGSKA (reference sequence). The CDR3 has 12 residues. Trimming took off 3 bases at V and 0 bases at J, with 4 bases between the two ends. The CDR3 nucleotides are TGCAGTGCTAGCAGTAGCACAGATACGCAGTATTTT. It translates to CSASSSTDTQYF.

This clonotype was recorded many times. The chain has TRBV15 and TRBJ1-2; no definite D call. The CDR3 extends over 11 amino acids. The germline V and J ends were trimmed by 5 bases and 6 bases, with 7 bases remaining between them. Germline V gene data show CDR1 as LNHNV and CDR2 as YYDKDF (reference sequence). The CDR3 DNA is TGTGCCACCAGCCAAGGTGATGGCTACACCTTC. Translation: CATSQGDGYTF.

There are a few counts of this clonotype. The chain couples TRBV3-1 to TRBJ2-7; TRBD1 is a possible D gene (5 bases). The CDR3 length is 13 residues. The V end was cut by 6 bases, the J end by 8 bases, with 17 bases between. Germline CDR1 and CDR2: LGHDT and YNNKEL (reference sequence). The CDR3 DNA is TGTGCCAGCAGTTCGTCCAATTCAGGGCAGCAGTACTTC. Protein sequence: CASSSSNSGQQYF.